This T cell receptor (beta chain) is from a study of blood T cell repertoires in COVID-19. Overall study context: Sample material is recorded as cDNA or gDNA derived from T cells, B-cell-depleted T cells, or PBMCs.

V lost 1 base to trimming and J lost 6 bases; unmatched junction nucleotides: 10. CDR1 is SGHTS and CDR2 is YDEGEE in the germline V gene. The CDR3 is 16 amino acids. This table comes from immunoSEQ multiplex PCR, and its TCRdb copy is limited to in-frame clones, with some not included. The sample lists about 88,000 clones; roughly 90% were seen once. This chain joins TRBV5-8 and TRBJ2-3; 8 nucleotides match TRBD2. This TCR came from a woman aged 80 or older with acute or convalescent COVID-19. The source material was peripheral blood. The CDR3 is CASSLFGSGITDTQYF. The CDR3 DNA reads TGTGCCAGCAGCTTGTTTGGTAGCGGGATAACCGATACGCAGTATTTT. Looking up the rest from reference TRBV5-8 and TRBJ2-3 gives the full variable domain: EAGVTQSPTHLIKTRGQQATLRCSPISGHTSVYWYQQALGLGLQFLLWYDEGEERNRGNFPPRFSGRQFPNYSSELNVNALELEDSALYLCASSLFGSGITDTQYFGPGTRLTVL.